This entry lists 26 T cell receptor beta chains sequenced from one sample in a study of beta chain features in type 1 diabetes. Findings and caveats of the study: Patients with Type 1 diabetes showed moderately but significantly shorter TCRB CDR3s in all four CD4+ subsets.

These receptors have no known antigen. Reverse transcribing all isolated RNA meant expressed TCRB transcripts were sequenced. Sequencing used immunoSEQ multiplex PCR; TCRdb keeps in-frame clones, though not all of them. Among nearly 700,000 clones listed, over 10% were seen once. Sequenced sample: naive CD4+ T cells from blood. These receptors were taken from a man between 18 and 29 years old with type 1 diabetes.

This clone was seen more than once but under ten times. The J gene is TRBJ1-5, the V gene TRBV4-1; D uncertain. The V gene's germline CDR1 is MGHRA and CDR2 YSYEKL. The CDR3 contains 16 residues. V lost 4 bases, J lost 2 bases, and 15 bases lay in between. The CDR3 region has the DNA TGCGCCAGCAGCCCGTCGTTGGCCGTCGGCAATCAGCCCCAGCATTTT. Encoded protein: CASSPSLAVGNQPQHF.

This rearrangement joins TRBV5-1 to TRBJ2-2; D gene uncertain. Germline CDR1 SGHRS, CDR2 YFSETQ. The V end lost 1 base, the J end lost 0 bases, and 7 bases lay between the germline ends. The CDR3 extends over 15 amino acids. CDR3 in amino acids: CASSLKPPNTGELFF. The CDR3 nucleotides read TGCGCCAGCAGCTTGAAGCCACCGAACACCGGGGAGCTGTTTTTT.

This clone was counted between two and nine times. The rearrangement joins TRBV7-9 to TRBJ2-3; D is unclear. Per germline, CDR1 SEHNR and CDR2 FQNEAQ (reference sequence). Trimming removed 5 bases at V and 6 bases at J, with 12 bases between. The CDR3 consists of 13 residues. CDR3 sequence: CASSTPARDTQYF. The DNA of the CDR3 is TGTGCCAGCAGCACCCCGGCCAGGGATACGCAGTATTTT.

J is TRBJ2-7 and V is TRBV5-1, with D unresolved. Trimming shortened V by 1 base and J by 2 bases, and 10 bases separated the two germline ends. The CDR3 is 14 residues long. Germline CDR1 is SGHRS and CDR2 is YFSETQ. CDR3 DNA: TGCGCCAGCAGCTTGAGTGGTCGGCCCTACGAGCAGTACTTC. Encoded protein: CASSLSGRPYEQYF. Combining the CDR3 with reference TRBV5-1 and TRBJ2-7 gives the whole variable domain KAGVTQTPRYLIKTRGQQVTLSCSPISGHRSVSWYQQTPGQGLQFLFEYFSETQRNKGNFPGRFSGRQFSNSRSEMNVSTLELGDSALYLCASSLSGRPYEQYFGPGTRLTVT.

The rearrangement joins TRBV27 to TRBJ2-3; TRBD2 matches 7 bases. Looked up from germline, CDR1 is MNHEY and CDR2 is SMNVEV (reference sequence). The CDR3 contains 17 residues. J lost 4 bases, V lost 6 bases, and 16 bases had no gene match. The CDR3 protein is CASSRKGRGRRADTQYF. CDR3 in DNA: TGTGCCAGCAGCCGCAAGGGGAGGGGCAGAAGGGCAGATACGCAGTATTTT.

A few counts support this clone. The V gene is TRBV7-9, the J gene TRBJ2-7; D possibly corresponds to TRBD1 (6 bases). The CDR3 length is 17 residues. V was trimmed by 5 bases and J by 2 bases, leaving 22 bases between them. The germline CDR1 and CDR2 sequences are SEHNR and FQNEAQ (reference sequence). The CDR3 coding sequence is TGTGCCAGCAGCCTAAAGGGACACCAAAATTTTGCCTACGAGCAGTACTTC. Protein sequence: CASSLKGHQNFAYEQYF. Combining the CDR3 with reference TRBV7-9 and TRBJ2-7 gives the whole variable domain DTGVSQNPRHKITKRGQNVTFRCDPISEHNRLYWYRQTLGQGPEFLTYFQNEAQLEKSRLLSDRFSAERPKGSFSTLEIQRTEQGDSAMYLCASSLKGHQNFAYEQYFGPGTRLTVT.

This clone was seen more than once but under ten times. The rearrangement uses TRBV6-1 and TRBJ2-5; D is uncertain. Trimming left V 1 base short and J 2 bases short, with 11 bases between. CDR1 and CDR2 (germline): MNHNS, SASEGT. CDR3 length equals 15 residues. The chain's CDR3 is CASSEGAASQETQYF. The CDR3 coding sequence is TGTGCCAGCAGTGAAGGTGCGGCTTCTCAAGAGACCCAGTACTTC.

J is TRBJ1-3 and V is TRBV25-1; D not certain. V shed 2 bases and J shed 2 bases, with 4 bases lying between them. Germline values: CDR1 MGHDK, CDR2 SYGVNS. The CDR3 is 13 amino acids. This CDR3 reads CASSESPGNTIYF. CDR3 DNA sequence: TGTGCCAGCAGTGAAAGTCCTGGAAACACCATATATTTT.

This clone appeared a single time. The CDR3 is CASTPGVAGSYEQYF. CDR3 coding DNA: TGTGCCAGCACCCCGGGAGTAGCGGGGTCTTACGAGCAGTACTTC. The J gene is TRBJ2-7, the V gene TRBV2, with TRBD2 identical over 8 bases. CDR1 and CDR2 from the germline V gene are SNHLY and FYNNEI. CDR3 length: 15 amino acids. Trimming cost V 7 bases and J 4 bases; bases outside gene matches: 12.

The chain uses TRBV5-4 and TRBJ2-5; D ambiguous. The CDR3 loop spans 15 amino acids. Germline CDR1 and CDR2: SGHNT and YYREEE (reference sequence). Between the trimmed V and J ends, which lost 0 bases and 5 bases, there was a span of 14 bases. The CDR3 sequence: CASSLEILAGETQYF. The CDR3 region has the DNA TGTGCCAGCAGCTTGGAGATCCTGGCTGGGGAGACCCAGTACTTC.

Of note for this clone: Other DNA sequences in this sample translate to the same CDR3. V and J are TRBV7-9 and TRBJ2-2; D uncertain. The CDR3 has 12 amino acids. Germline V lookup: CDR1 SEHNR, CDR2 FQNEAQ (reference sequence). The V gene lost 2 bases and the J gene lost 5 bases, with 3 bases spanning the gap. The DNA of the CDR3 is TGTGCCAGCAGCTTAATAACCGGGGAGCTGTTTTTT. This codes for CASSLITGELFF.

The V gene is TRBV28, the J gene TRBJ1-5; D perhaps matches TRBD1 (5 bases). Germline V gene sequence: CDR1 MDHEN, CDR2 SYDVKM. V lost 2 bases and J 5 bases, leaving 19 bases between the germline ends. The CDR3 spans 17 residues. Written as DNA, the CDR3 is TGTGCCAGCAGTTTAAACGGCCTTGGGGGATCGCATCAGCCCCAGCATTTT. Translating gives CASSLNGLGGSHQPQHF.

As DNA, the CDR3 is TGTGCCAGCAGCTTACTGGGAGGCCCGGGCAATTCACCCCTCCACTTT. It yields the protein CASSLLGGPGNSPLHF. The V gene is TRBV13, the J gene TRBJ1-6, with no clear D. Germline V gene lookup returns CDR1 PRHDT and CDR2 FYEKMQ (reference sequence). This CDR3 has 16 amino acids. The V gene lost 2 bases and the J gene lost 7 bases, with 15 bases spanning the gap.

This clone has just a few counts. The CDR3 region is CASSVDSGSGTGELFF. Written as DNA, the CDR3 is TGTGCCAGCAGCGTAGACTCTGGGTCGGGAACCGGGGAGCTGTTTTTT. The chain couples TRBV9 to TRBJ2-2; a weak D match, TRBD2 (5 bases). V was cut by 0 bases and J by 5 bases, with 14 bases left in between. Germline values: CDR1 SGDLS, CDR2 YYNGEE. The length of the CDR3 is 16 residues.

There are a few counts of this clone. V gene TRBV30 combines with J gene TRBJ1-6; D ambiguous. The CDR3 has 13 residues. The germline V gene encodes CDR1 GTSNPN and CDR2 SVGIG (reference sequence). Trimming removed 2 bases from V and 5 bases from J, with 7 bases in between. CDR3: CAWSPSNNSPLHF. CDR3 in DNA: TGTGCCTGGAGTCCCAGTAATAATTCACCCCTCCACTTT.

The rearrangement links TRBV13 to TRBJ1-1, with D perhaps TRBD1 (5 bases). Deletions cut 0 bases from V and 5 bases from J, with 16 bases between. The CDR3 is made up of 16 amino acids. Germline V gene sequence: CDR1 PRHDT, CDR2 FYEKMQ (reference sequence). The CDR3 loop is CASSLGRMGLWTEAFF. DNA for the CDR3: TGTGCCAGCAGCTTAGGGCGGATGGGGCTTTGGACTGAAGCTTTCTTT.

This clone has only a few counts. V and J are TRBV4-1 and TRBJ2-3; 12 nucleotides agree with TRBD1. Germline loops: CDR1 MGHRA, CDR2 YSYEKL. The V and J ends lost 2 bases and 4 bases, in that order; junction bases with no gene match: 7. The CDR3 runs to 17 residues. CDR3 in DNA: TGCGCCAGCAGCCAATCTGCGGGGACAGGGGGCCCAGATACGCAGTATTTT. It is translated as CASSQSAGTGGPDTQYF.

The table lists this clone with a few counts. This chain joins TRBV7-8 and TRBJ1-2; D is possibly TRBD1 (6 bases). In germline, CDR1 is SGHVS, CDR2 FQNEAQ. V lost 5 bases and J 5 bases, leaving 18 bases between the germline ends. CDR3 length equals 15 residues. The CDR3 here is CASSQLGAGEYGYTF. The CDR3, as DNA: TGTGCCAGCAGCCAACTAGGTGCAGGGGAGTATGGCTACACCTTC. The variable domain in full, with the rest retrieved from reference TRBV7-8 and TRBJ1-2, is GAGVSQSPRYKVAKRGQDVALRCDPISGHVSLFWYQQALGQGPEFLTYFQNEAQLDKSGLPSDRFFAERPEGSVSTLKIQRTQQEDSAVYLCASSQLGAGEYGYTFGSGTRLTVV.

V is TRBV6-6 and J is TRBJ1-1, with TRBD1 matching 9 bases. This CDR3 region has 14 residues. Trimming cost V 6 bases and J 2 bases; bases outside gene matches: 4. Germline assignment: CDR1 MNHNY and CDR2 SVGAGI (reference sequence). This CDR3 reads CASRLQGANTEAFF. The CDR3 bases are TGTGCCAGCAGACTACAGGGGGCTAACACTGAAGCTTTCTTT.

V usage is TRBV6-6 and J usage is TRBJ1-5; D gene ambiguous. Trimming removed 0 bases at V and 5 bases at J, with 5 bases between. Per the germline V gene, CDR1 is MNHNY and CDR2 is SVGAGI (reference sequence). This CDR3 has 13 amino acids. The CDR3 region is CASSYSGDQPQHF. The CDR3, as DNA: TGTGCCAGCAGTTACTCAGGCGATCAGCCCCAGCATTTT.

This sequence joins TRBV5-4 and TRBJ1-1, with D maybe TRBD1 (6 bases). The germline V gene has CDR1 SGHNT and CDR2 YYREEE (reference sequence). V was shortened by 5 bases and J by 8 bases, with 19 bases between the two germline ends. The CDR3 loop spans 14 amino acids. CDR3 sequence reads: CASSPPGGGLEAFF. The CDR3, as DNA: TGTGCCAGCAGTCCACCCGGGGGCGGCCTCGAAGCTTTCTTT. Based on the CDR3 plus reference TRBV5-4 and TRBJ1-1, the full variable domain is ETGVTQSPTHLIKTRGQQVTLRCSSQSGHNTVSWYQQALGQGPQFIFQYYREEENGRGNFPPRFSGLQFPNYSSELNVNALELDDSALYLCASSPPGGGLEAFFGQGTRLTVV.

V gene TRBV4-2 combines with J gene TRBJ2-1, with 10 bases aligning to TRBD1. CDR1 and CDR2 from the germline V gene are LGHNA and YNFKEQ. Trimming took 3 bases from V and 2 from J; bases not matched to a gene: 4. This CDR3 comprises 16 residues. The CDR3 region has the DNA TGTGCCAGCAGCCACCTCGGACAGGGGGCCTACAATGAGCAGTTCTTC. As protein: CASSHLGQGAYNEQFF.

The chain is built from TRBV27 and TRBJ1-3, with TRBD1 matching over 7 bases. Trimming took 7 bases from V and 0 from J; bases not matched to a gene: 9. Germline CDR1 and CDR2: MNHEY and SMNVEV (reference sequence). This CDR3 contains 16 residues. CDR3 sequence reads: CASKPGQKSSGNTIYF. CDR3 DNA sequence: TGTGCCAGCAAACCGGGACAGAAGAGCTCTGGAAACACCATATATTTT.

This clone has more than one count but fewer than ten. J is TRBJ2-7 and V is TRBV28, with D maybe TRBD2 (6 bases). The V end lost 9 bases, the J end lost 3 bases, and 12 bases lay between the germline ends. This CDR3 region has 12 residues. Germline V gene data show CDR1 as MDHEN and CDR2 as SYDVKM. DNA for the CDR3: TGTGCCAGTCGGGGGTTATTCTACGAGCAGTACTTC. Protein sequence: CASRGLFYEQYF.

V gene TRBV6-5 combines with J gene TRBJ1-2; 8 bases agree with TRBD1. After removal of 6 bases from V and 4 bases from J, the junction contained 1 base not matched to a gene. The CDR3 extends over 12 amino acids. The germline V gene has CDR1 MNHEY and CDR2 SVGAGI. The CDR3 sequence is CASRGTGYGYTF. Here the CDR3 DNA reads TGTGCCAGCAGGGGGACAGGCTATGGCTACACCTTC.

This chain connects TRBV5-1 to TRBJ2-6; D perhaps matches TRBD1 (5 bases). The V end was cut by 4 bases, the J end by 0 bases, with 17 bases between. Germline values: CDR1 SGHRS, CDR2 YFSETQ. The CDR3 extends over 18 amino acids. The CDR3 coding sequence is TGCGCCAGCAGCATCATAGGACAAATCGGCTCTGGGGCCAACGTCCTGACTTTC. The encoded protein is CASSIIGQIGSGANVLTF.